A single sample is the source of the 8 T cell receptor beta chains below, sequenced in a study of blood T cell repertoires in COVID-19 (dated by TCRdb to the early 2020s). To prepare the library, the immunoSEQ multiplex PCR assay was applied. The clones in this table, taken by TCRdb from immuneACCESS, are in-frame only. Not every clone is retained; where verified, under half of the shortfall comes from an unresolved V gene, and the cause of the rest is unknown. Across this sample there are about 190,000 clones, with around 86% seen only once. Jointly, the top ten make up 20% to 25% of the sample. What was sequenced was PBMCs or T cells enriched from blood (not recorded which). These receptors came from a woman between 40 and 55 years old in a cohort exposed to, infected with or recovered from COVID-19 (not recorded which).

V gene TRBV5-4 combines with J gene TRBJ2-2; TRBD2 might be the D (6 bases). Germline CDR1 reads SGHNT; CDR2 reads YYREEE (reference sequence). CDR3 length equals 16 residues. Trimming cost V 0 bases and J 0 bases, with 9 bases left between them. CDR3 nucleotides: TGTGCCAGCAGCTTGGGAGCGGGCCCGAACACCGGGGAGCTGTTTTTT. This codes for CASSLGAGPNTGELFF.

This chain joins TRBV6-4 and TRBJ1-1, with TRBD1 identical over 10 bases. CDR1 and CDR2 from the germline V gene are MRHNA and SNTAGT. The V gene end was trimmed by 5 bases and the J gene end by 8 bases; junction bases not matched to a gene: 5. The CDR3 contains 13 residues. CDR3 amino acids: CASSLDRGREAFF. For the CDR3, the DNA is TGTGCCAGCAGTCTCGACAGGGGGCGAGAAGCTTTCTTT.

This clone was observed at least ten times. V gene TRBV30 combines with J gene TRBJ2-3, with TRBD2 matching 8 bases. In germline, CDR1 is GTSNPN, CDR2 SVGIG (reference sequence). This CDR3 spans 15 amino acids. J lost 1 base, V lost 2 bases, and 5 bases had no gene match. CDR3 in amino acids: CAWSKAGDGTDTQYF. CDR3 DNA: TGTGCCTGGAGTAAAGCGGGAGACGGCACAGATACGCAGTATTTT.

In its sample, this clone was seen once. The J gene is TRBJ2-3, the V gene TRBV12-5, with 12 bases that match TRBD2. The length of the CDR3 is 15 residues. Germline-derived CDR1 and CDR2 are LGHNT and FRNRAP. V trimming: 6 bases; J trimming: 1 base; junction bases outside the gene matches: 2. The CDR3 loop is CASGRTSGGTDTQYF. The CDR3 coding sequence is TGTGCTAGTGGCAGGACTAGCGGGGGCACAGATACGCAGTATTTT.

The gene calls are TRBV19 and TRBJ1-1, with D tentatively TRBD1 (6 bases). This CDR3 has 15 amino acids. Trimming cost V 9 bases and J 4 bases, with 21 bases left between them. Germline values: CDR1 LNHDA, CDR2 SQIVND (reference sequence). The CDR3 loop reads CASSLPTGIATEAFF. The CDR3 coding sequence is TGTGCCAGCTCCTTACCCACAGGGATAGCCACTGAAGCTTTCTTT.

The CDR3 sequence is CASSESRGVLNSPLHF. CDR3 DNA: TGTGCCAGCAGCGAGTCTCGGGGGGTTTTAAATTCACCCCTCCACTTT. The chain joins TRBV13 to TRBJ1-6; tentative D call: TRBD1 (5 bases). Germline V gives CDR1 PRHDT, CDR2 FYEKMQ (reference sequence). Trimming removed 5 bases at V and 7 bases at J, with 18 bases between. The CDR3 has 16 amino acids.

V is TRBV5-1 and J is TRBJ2-2, with a weak D call TRBD2 (6 bases). This CDR3 spans 16 amino acids. V was cut by 5 bases and J by 1 base, with 15 bases left in between. Germline CDR1 is SGHRS and CDR2 is YFSETQ. The CDR3 sequence is CASSSTGTENTGELFF. In nucleotides, the CDR3 is TGCGCCAGCAGTTCGACCGGGACTGAGAACACCGGGGAGCTGTTTTTT.

The chain is built from TRBV18 and TRBJ1-5; a weak D match, TRBD1 (6 bases). Trimming removed 1 base at V and 2 bases at J, with 12 bases between. The CDR3 has 16 residues. CDR1 KGHSH and CDR2 LQKENI come from the germline V gene. This chain's CDR3 is CASSPRAGVRNQPQHF. The CDR3, as DNA: TGTGCCAGCTCACCACGGGCAGGGGTGCGCAATCAGCCCCAGCATTTT.